The source of this T cell receptor (beta chain) is a study of blood T cell repertoires in COVID-19. The table came from immunoSEQ multiplex PCR; TCRdb's copy has only in-frame clones and leaves some out. This sample yields some 160,000 clones, of which more than 70% are seen a single time; approximately 5% belongs to the top ten. The specimen was peripheral blood. The clonotype originates from a woman in her forties or fifties with acute or convalescent COVID-19.

CDR3 DNA sequence: TGTGCCAGCAGCCAAGTTGAGTACTCCTACGAGCAGTACTTC. Encoded protein: CASSQVEYSYEQYF. This chain joins TRBV3-1 (or the pseudogene TRBV3-2) and TRBJ2-7; D is undetermined. There are 14 residues in the CDR3. Trimming shortened V by 1 base and J by 0 bases, and 7 bases separated the two germline ends. The germline CDR1 and CDR2 sequences are LGHDT and YNNKEL (reference sequence).